Following are 25 T cell receptor beta chains from one sample sequenced in a study of post-analysis software for immune sequencing data. Findings and caveats of the study: Elevated frequency relative to controls characterized roughly five TRBV segments in patients, TRBV5-6, TRBV5-1 and TRBV20-1 among them.

The antigens of these receptors remain unknown. cDNA libraries for TCR beta contained unique molecular identifiers. TCRdb redid the calling of the PCR reads with MiXCR, one entry per CDR3 protein. The table lists roughly 620,000 distinct CDR3 sequences, about 40% of them singletons. The sequenced sample consisted of blood. The receptors shown here come from a girl between 10 and 17 years old with multiple sclerosis.

This chain connects TRBV4-1 to TRBJ2-3; 8 nucleotides line up with TRBD2. The CDR3 length is 18 residues. After removal of 4 bases from V and 3 bases from J, the junction contained 15 bases not matched to a gene. Germline assignment: CDR1 MGHRA and CDR2 YSYEKL. The CDR3 bases are TGCGCCAGCAGCCTTCGCCCACCCCCCAGCGGGAGTACAGATACGCAGTATTTT. It is translated as CASSLRPPPSGSTDTQYF.

About this clonotype itself: A read error may produce the germline difference seen at one junction end. This rearrangement joins TRBV2 to TRBJ2-1, with 9 bases lining up with TRBD2. Germline V gene lookup returns CDR1 SNHLY and CDR2 FYNNEI. The CDR3 loop spans 16 amino acids. CDR3 nucleotide sequence: TGTGCCAGCAGTGAGAGGCTAGCGGGAACCTACAATGGGCAGTTCTTC. Its protein product is CASSERLAGTYNGQFF.

The chain recombines TRBV10-3 with TRBJ2-7; 8 bases map to TRBD1. The DNA end favors TRBJ2-5, so the J call may be wrong. This CDR3 spans 15 amino acids. Germline V gives CDR1 ENHRY, CDR2 SYGVKD. CDR3 sequence reads: CAISPGTGSSETQYF. The CDR3 nucleotides are TGTGCCATCAGCCCCGGGACAGGCTCTTCAGAGACCCAGTACTTC.

Only one count was recorded for this clonotype. V and J are TRBV6-5 and TRBJ2-7; 8 nucleotides match TRBD1. Germline V CDR1 and CDR2: MNHEY, SVGAGI. The length of the CDR3 is 14 residues. V shed 0 bases, J shed 6 bases, and the junction held 4 bases outside the gene matches. The CDR3 coding sequence is TGTGCCAGCAGTTACTCAAGCAGGGGGCGCGAGCAGTACTTC. Amino acids: CASSYSSRGREQYF.

V is TRBV6-1 and J is TRBJ2-5; 10 bases line up with TRBD1. The DNA end is a closer match to TRBJ2-7, so the J assignment may be wrong. The CDR3 has 15 residues. CDR1 MNHNS and CDR2 SASEGT come from the germline V gene. CDR3 sequence: CASSARRDRGSEQYF. For the CDR3, the DNA is TGTGCCAGCAGTGCCCGCCGGGACAGGGGAAGCGAGCAGTACTTC.

The rearrangement uses TRBV4-1 and TRBJ1-4; D gene uncertain. Germline-derived CDR1 and CDR2 are MGHRA and YSYEKL. Trimming stripped 0 bases from V and 5 bases from J, with 13 bases between. This CDR3 comprises 16 residues. The CDR3 sequence is CASSQDQSRLNEKLFF. The CDR3 DNA is TGCGCCAGCAGCCAAGATCAGAGCAGGTTAAATGAAAAACTGTTTTTT.

On this clonotype: The junction departs from the called germline gene at one end, perhaps through a read error. The CDR3 DNA sequence: TGTGCCAGCAGTTACGCGGACCTACAGGGGCGAGGGAATGAGCAGTGCTTC. Protein product: CASSYADLQGRGNEQCF. The rearrangement joins TRBV6-5 to TRBJ2-1; 7 nucleotides agree with TRBD1. The CDR3 runs 17 residues. CDR1 and CDR2 (germline): MNHEY, SVGAGI.

This clonotype was observed a few times. The V and J genes are TRBV5-6 and TRBJ2-7; maybe TRBD1 (6 bases). Trimming cost V 3 bases and J 3 bases, with 10 bases left between them. CDR1 and CDR2 from the germline V gene are SGHDT and YYEEEE. There are 13 residues in the CDR3. The CDR3 nucleotides read TGTGCCAGCAGCTCGGACAGCGTCTACGAGCAGTACTTC. Protein sequence: CASSSDSVYEQYF.

The chain employs TRBV7-2 and TRBJ1-2; the D gene is possibly TRBD1 (6 bases). This CDR3 is built from 13 residues. V dropped 5 bases and J dropped 6 bases, with 13 bases sitting between them. Germline V gene sequence: CDR1 SGHTA, CDR2 FQGNSA. The CDR3 DNA follows: TGTGCCAGCAGCCAAAAACAGGGCGATGGCTACACCTTC. Residues: CASSQKQGDGYTF.

This clonotype was seen only a few times. The chain has TRBV7-9 and TRBJ2-3, with D possibly being TRBD1 or TRBD2 (5 bases each). The germline V gene encodes CDR1 SEHNR and CDR2 FQNEAQ (reference sequence). Between the trimmed V and J ends, which lost 3 bases and 0 bases, there was a span of 10 bases. The CDR3 length is 15 residues. The CDR3 DNA is TGTGCCAGCAGCTTTTGGGGGTCTAGCACAGATACGCAGTATTTT. Translated, it gives CASSFWGSSTDTQYF.

This clonotype was seen a few times. J is TRBJ2-7 and V is TRBV5-1; D might be TRBD2 (6 bases). The germline V gene encodes CDR1 SGHRS and CDR2 YFSETQ. V was shortened by 2 bases and J by 0 bases, with 9 bases between the two germline ends. The CDR3 covers 14 residues. CDR3 sequence reads: CASSFGGISYEQYF. CDR3 nucleotide sequence: TGCGCCAGCAGCTTCGGGGGTATCTCCTACGAGCAGTACTTC. The full variable domain, completed using reference TRBV5-1 and TRBJ2-7, is KAGVTQTPRYLIKTRGQQVTLSCSPISGHRSVSWYQQTPGQGLQFLFEYFSETQRNKGNFPGRFSGRQFSNSRSEMNVSTLELGDSALYLCASSFGGISYEQYFGPGTRLTVT.

This clonotype was seen a handful of times. The genes are TRBV4-1 and TRBJ2-3; D is ambiguous. The V end lost 1 base, the J end lost 14 bases, and 10 bases lay between the germline ends. Germline CDR1 is MGHRA and CDR2 is YSYEKL. CDR3 length: 11 amino acids. The CDR3 DNA is TGCGCCAGCAGCCAAGCCCAGGTTACGTATTTT. This sequence encodes CASSQAQVTYF.

The chain combines TRBV7-2 with TRBJ1-1, with 7 bases that match TRBD1. Trimming took 4 bases from V and 5 from J; bases not matched to a gene: 10. Germline-derived CDR1 and CDR2 are SGHTA and FQGNSA. This CDR3 comprises 15 residues. The CDR3 DNA is TGTGCCAGCAGCTGGGACACCCAGGGGGGGACTGAAGCTTTCTTT. This gives the protein CASSWDTQGGTEAFF.

V is TRBV5-1 and J is TRBJ2-1; 8 bases align to TRBD1. Germline lookup yields CDR1 SGHRS and CDR2 YFSETQ. Germline trimming cut 4 bases from V and 4 bases from J; bases unmatched to any gene: 10. The CDR3 totals 16 residues. The CDR3 DNA follows: TGCGCCAGCAGCACCGGGACAGGATGGGGTTACAATGAGCAGTTCTTC. It codes for CASSTGTGWGYNEQFF.

This chain links TRBV27 with TRBJ2-1, with unresolved D. This CDR3 has 17 residues. The V gene lost 0 bases and the J gene lost 7 bases, with 19 bases spanning the gap. CDR1 MNHEY and CDR2 SMNVEV come from the germline V gene (reference sequence). CDR3 in DNA: TGTGCCAGCAGTTTATCCACAGTGAGTAGACCCTGGAATGAGCAGTTCTTC. It is translated as CASSLSTVSRPWNEQFF.

In the case of this clonotype: An end of the junction differs from the germline gene, which may be a read error. The rearrangement uses TRBV12-3 or TRBV12-4 and TRBJ2-7; D remains unclear. The CDR3 has 14 residues. CDR3 nucleotides: TGTGCCAGCAGTGTAGCTAAGGGCCGCTACGAGCAGTACTTC. It specifies CASSVAKGRYEQYF.

The chain combines TRBV3-1 with TRBJ1-1; perhaps TRBD1 as D (5 bases). V was cut by 2 bases and J by 0 bases, with 10 bases left in between. From germline, CDR1 is LGHDT and CDR2 YNNKEL (reference sequence). The CDR3 sequence is 15 residues long. The CDR3 is CASSQPGAMNTEAFF. The CDR3 DNA reads as TGTGCCAGCAGCCAACCCGGGGCTATGAACACTGAAGCTTTCTTT.

This chain connects TRBV5-1 to TRBJ2-1, with unresolved D. The V end lost 4 bases, the J end lost 9 bases, and 14 bases lay between the germline ends. Per the germline V gene, CDR1 is SGHRS and CDR2 is YFSETQ. CDR3 length: 13 amino acids. Here the CDR3 DNA reads TGCGCCAGCAGCCCAGACGGTTGCGGTGAGCAGTTCTTC. Protein sequence: CASSPDGCGEQFF.

The V and J genes are TRBV9 and TRBJ1-5; no reliable D call. With 6 bases removed from V and 2 bases from J, the gap between germline ends came to 6 bases. CDR3 size: 12 residues. Germline V gene sequence: CDR1 SGDLS, CDR2 YYNGEE. This chain's CDR3 is CASIKGNQPQHF. In DNA, the CDR3 is TGTGCCAGCATCAAGGGCAATCAGCCCCAGCATTTT.

The chain employs TRBV6-2 or TRBV6-3 and TRBJ2-5, with TRBD2 matching 8 bases. The CDR3 spans 17 residues. CDR1 and CDR2 (germline): MNHEY, SVGEGT. V lost 7 bases, J lost 3 bases, and 16 bases stayed unmatched. The CDR3 loop reads CASNQPWAGGRKETQYF. CDR3 in DNA: TGTGCCAGCAACCAACCTTGGGCGGGGGGCCGGAAAGAGACCCAGTACTTC.

V gene TRBV12-3 or TRBV12-4 combines with J gene TRBJ1-1; TRBD1 is a possible D gene (6 bases). This CDR3 comprises 12 residues. V dropped 5 bases and J dropped 6 bases, with 10 bases sitting between them. This CDR3 reads CASSRTGSEAFF. The CDR3 DNA reads TGTGCCAGCAGTAGAACAGGGTCTGAAGCTTTCTTT.

This clonotype was detected a few times. The chain joins TRBV20-1 to TRBJ2-7, with D unclear. Trimming removed 0 bases at V and 1 base at J, with 7 bases between. Germline V gives CDR1 DFQATT, CDR2 SNEGSKA (reference sequence). The length of the CDR3 is 13 residues. CDR3 residues: CSARDRRSYEQYF. The CDR3 region has the DNA TGCAGTGCTAGAGACAGACGGTCCTACGAGCAGTACTTC.

The V gene is TRBV29-1, the J gene TRBJ2-1; tentatively, D is TRBD1 (5 bases). Germline V gene data show CDR1 as SQVTM and CDR2 as ANQGSEA. The length of the CDR3 is 15 residues. Trimming pared 2 bases from V and 5 bases from J, leaving 16 bases between. The CDR3 spells CSVEFPGAVHNEQFF. The DNA of the CDR3 is TGCAGCGTTGAATTCCCTGGGGCTGTCCACAATGAGCAGTTCTTC.

This clonotype occurred a few times. This rearrangement joins TRBV12-3 or TRBV12-4 to TRBJ2-7; TRBD1 or TRBD2 may be the D gene (7 bases each). The CDR3 is 16 amino acids. Trimming stripped 4 bases from V and 2 bases from J, with 18 bases between. DNA of the CDR3: TGTGCCAGCAGTTCAGGGGGGAGCGGGACGCCCTACGAGCAGTACTTC. It encodes CASSSGGSGTPYEQYF.

This clonotype was found a few times. The genes are TRBV3-1 and TRBJ2-7; 11 bases are a match to TRBD1. The V segment lost 3 bases and the J segment 3 bases; nucleotides outside the gene matches: 7. The germline V gene has CDR1 LGHDT and CDR2 YNNKEL (reference sequence). This CDR3 is 16 amino acids long. The CDR3 here is CASSHAPGQGVYEQYF. Here the CDR3 DNA reads TGTGCCAGCAGCCATGCACCGGGACAGGGGGTCTACGAGCAGTACTTC.